The clone carrying this T cell receptor beta chain was observed a single time. Its specificity is not known. The sample is drawn from a study of T cell responses to AZD1222 COVID-19 vaccine. General study points: Mapped onto spike, vaccine-associated CD4 TCRs spanned it and were dominant at 160-218 and 743-854. Per reports, nearly half of all spike-specific TCRs target regions that are unmutated in variants. Repertoires in all cases were sampled only once the peak T cell response had passed.

Profiling relied on immunoSEQ multiplex PCR, and the TCRdb table lists in-frame clones only, not all of them. The sample carries some 140,000 clones, under 95% recorded once. The CDR3 totals 16 residues. Looked up from germline, CDR1 is SGHNT and CDR2 is YYREEE (reference sequence). The V gene end was trimmed by 3 bases and the J gene end by 6 bases; junction bases not matched to a gene: 11. The sequences come from peripheral blood, collected on day 0 of AZD1222 vaccination. This sequence joins TRBV5-4 and TRBJ2-3; 9 bases line up with TRBD2. The clonotype comes from an adult in good health. The DNA for the CDR3 is TGTGCCAGCAGCTCCGAATTAGCGGGGGCAGGGGATACGCAGTATTTT. Amino acid sequence: CASSSELAGAGDTQYF.